The 10 T cell receptor beta chains presented below share a single source sample, sequenced in a study of cytomegalovirus exposure and HLA in healthy donors. Primers: 60 Vbeta forward and 13 Jbeta reverse. Here immunoSEQ multiplex PCR was the method, and the copy in TCRdb shows in-frame clones only, minus some. The sample has approximately 100,000 clones; 78% are singletons. The material sequenced was PBMCs. These receptors were collected from a woman between 35 and 50 years old in good health and CMV-seronegative.

This chain connects TRBV5-4 to TRBJ1-1, with 9 bases that match TRBD1. This CDR3 spans 14 amino acids. Per germline, CDR1 SGHNT and CDR2 YYREEE (reference sequence). The trim removed 0 bases at V and 4 bases at J, leaving 1 base unmatched. This chain's CDR3 is CASSLETGGTEAFF. The CDR3 nucleotides are TGTGCCAGCAGCTTGGAGACAGGGGGCACTGAAGCTTTCTTT.

The chain combines TRBV27 with TRBJ1-2; D might be TRBD1 (6 bases). Trimming removed 5 bases at V and 5 bases at J, with 24 bases between. CDR1 is MNHEY, CDR2 SMNVEV, per germline (reference sequence). This CDR3 comprises 17 residues. CDR3 sequence reads: CASSRIRVGGRLYGYTF. DNA of the CDR3: TGTGCCAGCAGTCGAATTAGGGTTGGGGGCAGGTTATATGGCTACACCTTC.

A word on this clone: At one end, the junction sequence differs from germline, possibly due to a read error. The chain is built from TRBV19 and TRBJ2-1, with 7 bases identical to TRBD1. The CDR3 has 16 amino acids. The V gene's germline CDR1 is LNHDA and CDR2 SQIVND (reference sequence). Written as DNA, the CDR3 is TGTGCCAGTAGTTTAGACGGGACAGCAACGTACAATGAGCAGTTCTTC. It encodes CASSLDGTATYNEQFF.

V gene TRBV11-2 combines with J gene TRBJ2-3; the D gene is possibly TRBD1 (6 bases). The CDR3 covers 17 residues. CDR1 is SGHAT, CDR2 FQNNGV, per germline. Trimming shortened V by 3 bases and J by 4 bases, and 20 bases separated the two germline ends. This CDR3 reads CASSFPSAGAVADTQYF. The CDR3 nucleotides are TGTGCCAGCAGCTTCCCCTCGGCAGGGGCCGTGGCAGATACGCAGTATTTT.

This clone was detected once. This chain joins TRBV7-3 and TRBJ2-1; 7 bases fit TRBD1. The CDR3 consists of 16 residues. The J segment lost 5 bases and the V segment lost 3 bases, leaving 10 bases of the junction unmatched. Germline CDR1 SGHTA, CDR2 FQGTGA. CDR3 residues: CASSFDPGQNNNEQFF. For the CDR3, the DNA is TGTGCCAGCAGCTTCGACCCGGGACAGAACAACAATGAGCAGTTCTTC.

The chain is built from TRBV5-1 and TRBJ2-5; D uncertain. CDR1 SGHRS and CDR2 YFSETQ come from the germline V gene. The V gene lost 2 bases and the J gene lost 5 bases, with 13 bases spanning the gap. The CDR3 is made up of 14 amino acids. The CDR3 region is CASSFSRPEETQYF. The CDR3 DNA follows: TGCGCCAGCAGCTTTAGCCGGCCGGAGGAGACCCAGTACTTC.

The chain joins TRBV29-1 to TRBJ2-2; D ambiguous. Trimming left V 5 bases short and J 1 base short, with 8 bases between. The CDR3 runs 13 residues. CDR1 and CDR2 (germline): SQVTM, ANQGSEA. Here the CDR3 reads CSVIERNTGELFF. CDR3 in DNA: TGCAGCGTTATAGAACGGAACACCGGGGAGCTGTTTTTT.

The CDR3 region is CASSEALRGLAGKSSYNEQFF. Written as DNA, the CDR3 is TGTGCCAGCAGTGAAGCTCTGAGGGGACTAGCGGGAAAGAGCTCCTACAATGAGCAGTTCTTC. The chain carries TRBV6-1 and TRBJ2-1; TRBD2 matches 13 bases. CDR3 length: 21 residues. The V and J ends lost 0 bases and 0 bases, in that order; junction bases with no gene match: 11. In germline, CDR1 is MNHNS, CDR2 SASEGT.

The V and J genes are TRBV6-5 and TRBJ2-3, with D unresolved. Looked up from germline, CDR1 is MNHEY and CDR2 is SVGAGI. This CDR3 contains 16 residues. The V end was cut by 4 bases, the J end by 1 base, with 15 bases between. As DNA, the CDR3 is TGTGCCAGCAGTTCCCGCACCCCAGTCGGCACAGATACGCAGTATTTT. Protein sequence: CASSSRTPVGTDTQYF.

This chain links TRBV10-3 with TRBJ1-1; 10 bases map to TRBD1. This CDR3 comprises 15 residues. Per the germline V gene, CDR1 is ENHRY and CDR2 is SYGVKD. With 8 bases clipped from V and 4 bases from J, the junction kept 10 bases outside the gene matches. CDR3 sequence reads: CAIDAGTGVVTEAFF. The CDR3 region has the DNA TGTGCCATCGATGCCGGGACAGGGGTGGTCACTGAAGCTTTCTTT.